A single TCR beta chain is shown here with its context. Its antigen target is currently unknown. No quality values exist for individual bases; no much larger clone is one base distant. The donors were included in the validation cohort of some 120 subjects, a group kept apart from the roughly 610-subject first cohort. The receptor library was made with the immunoSEQ multiplex PCR assay. In the source study's methods: A statistical classification framework was built to diagnose cytomegalovirus status from the catalog of TCR beta chain sequences. TCRdb limited this immuneACCESS table to in-frame rearrangements with V and J called. A share of clones is missing; checked studies link under half to unresolved V genes, and the rest is unexplained. The DNA was the basis for D and trimming; V, J and clone size are from that table. Recorded for this sample are about 57,000 clones; 89% of them occurred a single time. The ten top clones hold around 1.2% of the sample.

The entry originates in a study of cytomegalovirus exposure and HLA in healthy donors (dated by TCRdb to 2015 to 2018). Study-level background: According to a later analysis, the 110 or so validation repertoires were produced on the same platform as the 666 repertoires of the first cohort. The study aimed to test whether signatures of past pathogen exposure could be identified by cataloging public T cell receptors. High-throughput TCR immunosequencing, statistical association of individual TCRs with disease status, and machine learning were combined to predict cytomegalovirus infection status. In addition to the first cohort of roughly 700 subjects, a separate validation cohort of 120 different subjects was used. The study at large found these results: The authors suggested that the approach could potentially be generalized to other disease states and immunological phenotypes. The study listed 150 to 200 TCR beta chains as associated with cytomegalovirus. The classifier was reported to diagnose cytomegalovirus status with high specificity and sensitivity in both the original cohort and the validation cohort. While some public TCRs were present in many individuals, most TCR sequences turned up only very rarely across donors. All 120 or so repertoires were used to score co-occurrence in the validation cohort in a later analysis, because that analysis had no HLA typing for the cohort. Subsequent analysis determined that TCRs grouped into clusters in the first cohort also showed a tendency toward co-occurrence across the 120 validation repertoires, and approximately 93% of cluster scores exceeded 0. A few of the identified cytomegalovirus-associated TCR beta chains were confirmed in vitro to be specific for cytomegalovirus antigens.

The germline V gene gives CDR1 as SGHRS and CDR2 as YFSETQ. Spanning cysteine to phenylalanine, the CDR3 consists of 15 amino acids. Of the read, only the CDR3 DNA is kept; its 45 bases are in frame from base 1. Compared with germline, V lacks 3 bases and J lacks 0 bases; bases without a gene match: 1. Sequenced: PBMCs. Recombination joined TRBV5-1 with TRBJ2-2; 8 middle bases align to TRBD2. The receptor was derived from a woman between 18 and 30 years old in good health and CMV-seronegative. The nucleotides are TGCGCCAGCAGCTCGACTAGCGCGAACACCGGGGAGCTGTTTTTT. Translated, it gives CASSSTSANTGELFF.